The 15 T cell receptor beta chains reported below all come from one sample, sequenced in a study of T cell responses to AZD1222 COVID-19 vaccine. The table came from immunoSEQ multiplex PCR; TCRdb's copy has only in-frame clones and leaves some out. The sample has some 40,000 clones; around 80% are singletons. The source material was peripheral blood, sampled on day 0 of AZD1222 vaccination. These receptors were taken from an adult in good health.

A few counts support this clone. The V and J genes are TRBV30 and TRBJ2-5, with 12 bases lining up with TRBD2. CDR3 length equals 20 residues. Germline V CDR1 and CDR2: GTSNPN, SVGIG (reference sequence). After removal of 3 bases from V and 4 bases from J, the junction contained 21 bases not matched to a gene. DNA of the CDR3: TGTGCCTGGAGCGATGTCTTACAGGGGCCTAGCGGGGGGGCCCCAGAGACCCAGTACTTC. Its protein product is CAWSDVLQGPSGGAPETQYF.

The V call is TRBV18, the J call TRBJ2-3, with D perhaps matching TRBD1 (6 bases). Germline CDR1 is KGHSH and CDR2 is LQKENI. The CDR3 spans 15 residues. Deletions cut 4 bases from V and 0 bases from J, with 11 bases between. The CDR3 bases are TGTGCCAGCTCACTACAGGGACACAGCACAGATACGCAGTATTTT. Protein product: CASSLQGHSTDTQYF.

J is TRBJ2-1 and V is TRBV2; D could derive from TRBD1 or TRBD2 (5 bases each). Per the germline V gene, CDR1 is SNHLY and CDR2 is FYNNEI. This CDR3 is built from 13 residues. Trimming removed 6 bases at V and 7 bases at J, with 13 bases between. The CDR3 DNA reads as TGTGCCAGCAGCTTCCGGGACGAAAATGAGCAGTTCTTC. This encodes CASSFRDENEQFF.

The gene calls are TRBV19 and TRBJ1-1; D might be TRBD1 (5 bases). CDR1 LNHDA and CDR2 SQIVND come from the germline V gene (reference sequence). The CDR3 is 13 residues long. The V end lost 3 bases, the J end lost 6 bases, and 11 bases lay between the germline ends. The CDR3 DNA reads TGTGCCAGTAGTATGGGGGGTTTCGCTGAAGCTTTCTTT. Protein sequence: CASSMGGFAEAFF.

This rearrangement joins TRBV18 to TRBJ2-2, with no clear D. The CDR3 spans 14 residues. Trimming cost V 3 bases and J 6 bases, with 11 bases left between them. Germline V gene lookup returns CDR1 KGHSH and CDR2 LQKENI. The CDR3, as DNA: TGTGCCAGCTCACCTCCCGGGCAATCCGGGGAGCTGTTTTTT. Its protein product is CASSPPGQSGELFF.

The V call is TRBV3-1 (or the pseudogene TRBV3-2), the J call TRBJ1-5, with no clear D. Trimming cost V 3 bases and J 1 base, with 13 bases left between them. Germline V CDR1 and CDR2: LGHDT, YNNKEL (reference sequence). This CDR3 region has 16 residues. CDR3 in DNA: TGTGCCAGCAGCCAGGGGATGCCCCTAAGCAATCAGCCCCAGCATTTT. It specifies CASSQGMPLSNQPQHF.

The rearrangement joins TRBV20-1 to TRBJ1-1, with D uncertain. CDR1 and CDR2 from the germline V gene are DFQATT and SNEGSKA (reference sequence). This CDR3 is 8 amino acids long. Trimming removed 4 bases at V and 10 bases at J, with 4 bases between. CDR3 protein: CSAKGAFF. The CDR3 DNA reads as TGCAGTGCTAAGGGAGCTTTCTTT.

V gene TRBV3-1 (or the pseudogene TRBV3-2) combines with J gene TRBJ1-1, with a possible D match to TRBD1 (5 bases). V gave up 5 bases and J gave up 3 bases, with 16 bases separating them. The germline CDR1 and CDR2 sequences are LGHDT and YNNKEL (reference sequence). The CDR3 extends over 15 amino acids. As DNA, the CDR3 is TGTGCCAGCAGCTACCCGGGCGGAGGGGACACTGAAGCTTTCTTT. Encoded protein: CASSYPGGGDTEAFF.

In this sample, this clone turned up once. The CDR3 loop reads CASGDSGANVLTF. The CDR3 DNA reads as TGTGCCAGCGGCGACTCTGGGGCCAACGTCCTGACTTTC. The V gene is TRBV28, the J gene TRBJ2-6; unclear D gene. The V end lost 8 bases, the J end lost 0 bases, and 5 bases lay between the germline ends. The CDR3 loop spans 13 amino acids. CDR1 MDHEN and CDR2 SYDVKM come from the germline V gene.

The chain has TRBV19 and TRBJ2-1, with TRBD1 identical over 8 bases. This CDR3 contains 16 residues. The trim removed 9 bases at V and 7 bases at J, leaving 17 bases unmatched. In germline, CDR1 is LNHDA, CDR2 SQIVND (reference sequence). CDR3 in amino acids: CASSDYITGGPNEQFF. In nucleotides, the CDR3 is TGTGCCAGCAGTGACTATATTACAGGGGGACCTAATGAGCAGTTCTTC.

J is TRBJ2-7 and V is TRBV7-9; D unclear. CDR3 length: 15 amino acids. The germline V and J ends were trimmed by 1 base and 3 bases, with 13 bases remaining between them. Looked up from germline, CDR1 is SEHNR and CDR2 is FQNEAQ (reference sequence). CDR3 in DNA: TGTGCCAGCAGCTTAGGTGCGGCGGCTCTCTACGAGCAGTACTTC. Its translation: CASSLGAAALYEQYF.

This rearrangement joins TRBV20-1 to TRBJ2-1; D is perhaps TRBD2 (5 bases). V was pared by 3 bases and J by 8 bases, with 17 bases between. Per the germline V gene, CDR1 is DFQATT and CDR2 is SNEGSKA (reference sequence). This CDR3 contains 14 residues. CDR3: CSASQASMYHEQFF. The CDR3 DNA reads TGCAGTGCTAGTCAGGCTAGCATGTACCATGAGCAGTTCTTC.

By sample fraction, this clone is medium-sized. The V call is TRBV7-9, the J call TRBJ2-1; D possibly corresponds to TRBD2 (5 bases). From germline, CDR1 is SEHNR and CDR2 FQNEAQ (reference sequence). CDR3 length equals 15 residues. Trimming removed 4 bases at V and 5 bases at J, with 15 bases between. The CDR3 protein is CASSSPGPGNNEQFF. The CDR3 coding sequence is TGTGCCAGCAGCTCTCCTGGTCCGGGGAACAATGAGCAGTTCTTC.

The chain uses TRBV12-3 or TRBV12-4 and TRBJ1-2; D remains unclear. Trimming stripped 5 bases from V and 4 bases from J, with 8 bases between. The CDR3 is 12 residues long. In DNA, the CDR3 is TGTGCCAGCAGTCCCACAGCCTATGGCTACACCTTC. Translation: CASSPTAYGYTF.

This rearrangement joins TRBV13 to TRBJ1-2; D perhaps matches TRBD1 (6 bases). V lost 2 bases, J lost 9 bases, and 19 bases lay in between. Per the germline V gene, CDR1 is PRHDT and CDR2 is FYEKMQ (reference sequence). The CDR3 contains 15 residues. CDR3 sequence (DNA): TGTGCCAGCAGCTTAAGGGGGGGCATTTCCGGAAGCTACACCTTC. Encoded protein: CASSLRGGISGSYTF.